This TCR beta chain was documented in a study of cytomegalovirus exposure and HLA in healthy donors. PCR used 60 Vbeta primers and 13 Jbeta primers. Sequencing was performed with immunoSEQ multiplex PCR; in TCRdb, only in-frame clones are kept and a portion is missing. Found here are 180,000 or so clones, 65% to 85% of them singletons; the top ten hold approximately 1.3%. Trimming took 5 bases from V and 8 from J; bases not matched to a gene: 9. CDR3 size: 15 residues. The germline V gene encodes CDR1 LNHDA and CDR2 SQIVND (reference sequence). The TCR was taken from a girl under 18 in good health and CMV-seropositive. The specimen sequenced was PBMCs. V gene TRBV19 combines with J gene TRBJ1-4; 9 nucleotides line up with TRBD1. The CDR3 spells CASSATGTGSEKLFF. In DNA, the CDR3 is TGTGCCAGTAGTGCCACCGGGACAGGGAGCGAAAAACTGTTTTTT.